The next 15 T cell receptor beta chains were all read from a single sample in a study of blood T cells in healthy people across ages. A J-beta primer mix and a sample-barcoded 5' primer were used in a second PCR of roughly 6 to 11 cycles. One entry per CDR3 protein results from TCRdb running MiXCR on the 5' RACE reads. The sample records roughly 1,700,000 distinct CDR3 sequences, roughly 27% being singletons. Sample: blood. The receptors here all came from a woman in her twenties or thirties in good health.

This clonotype was recorded at least ten times. The chain couples TRBV13 to TRBJ2-1; D possibly corresponds to TRBD1 (5 bases). The CDR3 length is 14 residues. Germline loops: CDR1 PRHDT, CDR2 FYEKMQ (reference sequence). Trimming pared 5 bases from V and 10 bases from J, leaving 18 bases between. The CDR3 spells CASSQRHDRSEQFF. For the CDR3, the DNA is TGTGCCAGCAGCCAAAGGCATGACAGATCCGAGCAGTTCTTC.

V usage is TRBV5-1 and J usage is TRBJ1-4; D is uncertain. Germline loops: CDR1 SGHRS, CDR2 YFSETQ. The CDR3 has 16 residues. V was pared by 4 bases and J by 6 bases, with 19 bases between. The CDR3 protein is CASSPSEGGMDEKLFF. CDR3 in DNA: TGCGCCAGCAGCCCTAGCGAAGGAGGGATGGATGAAAAACTGTTTTTT.

This clonotype was seen more than once but under ten times. This chain connects TRBV19 to TRBJ2-3, with D perhaps TRBD1 (5 bases). Trimming cost V 3 bases and J 0 bases, with 10 bases left between them. Germline V gives CDR1 LNHDA, CDR2 SQIVND (reference sequence). This CDR3 spans 15 amino acids. The CDR3 spells CASSIGTGSTDTQYF. In nucleotides, the CDR3 is TGTGCCAGTAGTATCGGCACAGGTAGCACAGATACGCAGTATTTT.

This clonotype has just a few counts. V usage is TRBV5-1 and J usage is TRBJ1-3; weak D call: TRBD1 (6 bases). CDR1 and CDR2 (germline): SGHRS, YFSETQ. CDR3 length: 16 residues. Deletions cut 6 bases from V and 0 bases from J, with 16 bases between. In nucleotides, the CDR3 is TGCGCCAGCAAGGGGGATCTTACTAACTCTGGAAACACCATATATTTT. Its protein product is CASKGDLTNSGNTIYF.

A note on this clonotype: A read error may produce the germline difference seen at one junction end. This sequence joins TRBV10-3 and TRBJ1-1, with D unclear. The length of the CDR3 is 12 residues. Germline V gene sequence: CDR1 ENHRY, CDR2 SYGVKD. The CDR3 nucleotides read TGTGCCATAAGTGATAGCCCAAGTTCAGCTTTCTTT. Its translation: CAISDSPSSAFF.

The V gene is TRBV7-2, the J gene TRBJ2-7, with a tentative D call TRBD2 (6 bases). Trimming took 5 bases from V and 9 from J, leaving 23 bases between them. The CDR3 runs 15 residues. Germline V gene data show CDR1 as SGHTA and CDR2 as FQGNSA. The CDR3 DNA reads TGTGCCAGCAGCGCCATAAGCGGAGGGGCTTCTGGGCAGTACTTC. Translation: CASSAISGGASGQYF.

Concerning this clonotype: This sequence may be a read error, since a much larger clone differs from it by one base. This chain links TRBV4-1 with TRBJ2-1; D call uncertain. This CDR3 spans 16 amino acids. Trimming stripped 0 bases from V and 4 bases from J, with 13 bases between. Germline V gives CDR1 MGHRA, CDR2 YSYEKL. The DNA for the CDR3 is TGCGCCAGCAGCCAAGATAGAACTATGGGGTACAATGAGCAGTTCTTC. Its translation: CASSQDRTMGYNEQFF.

With regard to this clonotype: The CDR3 does not close with the conserved phenylalanine or tryptophan, likely indicating a read error. The J gene is TRBJ1-5, the V gene TRBV6-1; TRBD1 agrees at 7 bases. J gave up 4 bases and V 7 bases, and 7 bases lay outside the gene matches. Per germline, CDR1 MNHNS and CDR2 SASEGT. This CDR3 has 14 amino acids. The CDR3 sequence: CASTLTGANQPQHL. CDR3 coding DNA: TGTGCCAGCACCCTTACAGGGGCAAATCAGCCCCAGCATTTA.

The V call is TRBV6-6, the J call TRBJ2-1; the match to TRBD2 covers 9 bases. With V trimmed by 0 bases and J by 4 bases, 4 bases remained unmatched. This CDR3 is 16 amino acids long. Germline V gene data show CDR1 as MNHNY and CDR2 as SVGAGI (reference sequence). The CDR3 sequence is CASSYSAGGRYNEQFF. The CDR3 bases are TGTGCCAGCAGTTACTCGGCGGGGGGGCGATACAATGAGCAGTTCTTC.

This clonotype was recorded at least ten times. At one boundary the junction diverges from the germline segment, which might be a read error. DNA of the CDR3: TGTGCCAGCAGTGTAGGGGTGACGCAAGAGACCCAGTACTTC. Translating gives CASSVGVTQETQYF. V and J are TRBV9 and TRBJ2-5; TRBD1 might be the D (5 bases). The CDR3 contains 14 residues. Germline-derived CDR1 and CDR2 are SGDLS and YYNGEE.

The chain combines TRBV11-3 with TRBJ2-1, with D unresolved. Deletions cut 0 bases from V and 5 bases from J, with 8 bases between. The CDR3 sequence is 14 residues long. Germline V gene data show CDR1 as SGHNT and CDR2 as YENEEA. The CDR3 here is CASSLDLANNEQFF. The CDR3 coding sequence is TGTGCCAGCAGCTTAGATCTTGCGAACAATGAGCAGTTCTTC.

In regard to this clonotype: A read error may be the cause here, since a much bigger clone is one base away. The chain carries TRBV15 and TRBJ2-1; D uncertain. V was trimmed by 1 base and J by 5 bases, leaving 12 bases between them. The germline V gene encodes CDR1 LNHNV and CDR2 YYDKDF (reference sequence). The CDR3 totals 15 residues. The CDR3 loop is CATSRGRRLDNEQFF. CDR3 nucleotide sequence: TGTGCCACCAGCAGAGGTCGCCGATTGGACAATGAGCAGTTCTTC.

This clonotype was observed a handful of times. The chain links TRBV10-3 to TRBJ1-6, with 11 bases matching TRBD1. Germline lookup yields CDR1 ENHRY and CDR2 SYGVKD. The CDR3 sequence is 15 residues long. The J segment lost 6 bases and the V segment lost 4 bases, leaving 2 bases of the junction unmatched. CDR3 nucleotide sequence: TGTGCCATCAGTGCCGGGACAGGGGGTAATTCACCCCTCCACTTT. This gives the protein CAISAGTGGNSPLHF.

This clonotype has more than one count but fewer than ten. The chain is built from TRBV28 and TRBJ1-5; D is unresolved. CDR1 is MDHEN and CDR2 is SYDVKM in the germline V gene. V shed 10 bases and J shed 5 bases, with 12 bases lying between them. The CDR3 extends over 12 amino acids. The DNA of the CDR3 is TGTGCCACAGTAGAAGTAGATCAGCCCCAGCATTTT. It codes for CATVEVDQPQHF.

The V call is TRBV7-9, the J call TRBJ2-7, with 10 bases lining up with TRBD1. The length of the CDR3 is 14 residues. The germline V gene has CDR1 SEHNR and CDR2 FQNEAQ (reference sequence). Trimming took 0 bases from V and 6 from J; bases not matched to a gene: 2. DNA for the CDR3: TGTGCCAGCAGCTTAGCGGGACAGGGGTTCGAGCAGTACTTC. Protein sequence: CASSLAGQGFEQYF.